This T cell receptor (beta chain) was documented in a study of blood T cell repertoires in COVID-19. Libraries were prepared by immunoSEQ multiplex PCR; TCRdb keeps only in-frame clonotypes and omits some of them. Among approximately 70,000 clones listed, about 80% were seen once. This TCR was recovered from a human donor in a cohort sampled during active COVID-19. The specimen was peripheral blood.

This CDR3 is CASSFRSGPIYEQYF. The CDR3 DNA is TGTGCCAGCAGTTTTAGATCTGGGCCGATCTACGAGCAGTACTTC. J is TRBJ2-7 and V is TRBV7-6, with D unclear. The germline CDR1 and CDR2 sequences are SGHVS and FNYEAQ. This CDR3 is built from 15 residues. V was shortened by 6 bases and J by 3 bases, with 18 bases between the two germline ends.